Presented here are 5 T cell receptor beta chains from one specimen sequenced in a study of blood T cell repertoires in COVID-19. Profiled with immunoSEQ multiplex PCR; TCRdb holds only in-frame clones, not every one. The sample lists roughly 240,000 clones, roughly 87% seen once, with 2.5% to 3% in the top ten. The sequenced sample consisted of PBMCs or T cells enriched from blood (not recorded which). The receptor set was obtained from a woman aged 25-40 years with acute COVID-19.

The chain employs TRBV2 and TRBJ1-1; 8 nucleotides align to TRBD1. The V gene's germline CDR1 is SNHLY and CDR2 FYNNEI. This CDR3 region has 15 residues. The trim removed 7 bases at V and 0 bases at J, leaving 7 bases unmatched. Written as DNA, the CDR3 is TGTGCCAGCACACGACAGGGGCGGTTGAACACTGAAGCTTTCTTT. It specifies CASTRQGRLNTEAFF.

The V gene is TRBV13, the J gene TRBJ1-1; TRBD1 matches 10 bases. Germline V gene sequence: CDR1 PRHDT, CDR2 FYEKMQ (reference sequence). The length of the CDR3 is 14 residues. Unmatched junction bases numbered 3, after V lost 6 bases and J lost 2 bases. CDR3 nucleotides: TGTGCCAGCAGACCGACAGGGGGCAACACTGAAGCTTTCTTT. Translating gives CASRPTGGNTEAFF.

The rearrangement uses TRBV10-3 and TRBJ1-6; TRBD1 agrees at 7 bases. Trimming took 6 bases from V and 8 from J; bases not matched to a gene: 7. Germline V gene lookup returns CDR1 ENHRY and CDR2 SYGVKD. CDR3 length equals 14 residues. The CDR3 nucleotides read TGTGCCATCAGCTCAGGGGGAGCTCATTCACCCCTCCACTTT. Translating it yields CAISSGGAHSPLHF.

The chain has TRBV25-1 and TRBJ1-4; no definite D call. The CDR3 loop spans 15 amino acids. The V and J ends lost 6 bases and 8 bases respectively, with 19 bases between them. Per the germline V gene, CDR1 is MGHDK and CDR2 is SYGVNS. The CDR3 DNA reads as TGTGCCAGCAGCCCAGCCGGGGTACTGCGCGAAAAACTGTTTTTT. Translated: CASSPAGVLREKLFF.

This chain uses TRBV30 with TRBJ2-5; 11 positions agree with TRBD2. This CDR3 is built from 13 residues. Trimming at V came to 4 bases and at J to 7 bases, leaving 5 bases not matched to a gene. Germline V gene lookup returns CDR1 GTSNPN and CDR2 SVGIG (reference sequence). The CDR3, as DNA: TGTGCCTGGACCGGGACTAGCGGAACGACCCAGTACTTC. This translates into CAWTGTSGTTQYF.